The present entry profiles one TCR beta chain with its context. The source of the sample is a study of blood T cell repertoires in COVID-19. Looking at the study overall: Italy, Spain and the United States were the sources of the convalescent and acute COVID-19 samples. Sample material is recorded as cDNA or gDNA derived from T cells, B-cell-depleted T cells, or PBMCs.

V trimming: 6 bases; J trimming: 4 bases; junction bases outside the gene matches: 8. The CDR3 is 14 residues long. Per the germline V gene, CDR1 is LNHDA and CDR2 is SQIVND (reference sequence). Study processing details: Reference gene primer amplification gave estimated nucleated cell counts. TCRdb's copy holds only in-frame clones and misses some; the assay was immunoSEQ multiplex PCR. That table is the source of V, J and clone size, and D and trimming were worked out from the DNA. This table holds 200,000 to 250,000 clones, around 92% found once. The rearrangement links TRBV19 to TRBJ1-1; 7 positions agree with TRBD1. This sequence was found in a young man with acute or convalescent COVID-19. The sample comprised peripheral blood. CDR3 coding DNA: TGTGCCAGTAGCCCTCGACAGGGCAGCACTGAAGCTTTCTTT. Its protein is CASSPRQGSTEAFF.